The clone carrying this T cell receptor beta chain has more than one count but fewer than ten. The source of the sample is a study of T-cell reconstitution after alpha-beta-depleted transplantation in children. Unique molecular identifiers were incorporated when the TCRbeta library was constructed. One entry per CDR3 protein, called by TCRdb with MiXCR from the PCR reads. This table has approximately 490,000 distinct CDR3 sequences, roughly an eighth appearing once. This clonotype was sampled from a human donor who donated a stem cell graft to a child with combined immunodeficiency. Specimen: PBMCs from the stem cell graft donor, collected from the stem cell graft.

The CDR3 loop reads CASSSIQRSGNTIYF. The DNA of the CDR3 is TGTGCCAGCAGCTCAATACAGCGGTCTGGAAACACCATATATTTT. The V and J genes are TRBV7-9 and TRBJ1-3; D ambiguous. Germline-derived CDR1 and CDR2 are SEHNR and FQNEAQ (reference sequence). The CDR3 runs 15 residues. The germline V and J ends were trimmed by 4 bases and 1 base, with 11 bases remaining between them.